This is a list of T cell receptor beta chains from one sample in a study of T cells after yellow fever vaccination. TCRdb analysed the 5' RACE reads with MiXCR anew, one entry per CDR3 protein. Among 13,000 or so distinct CDR3 sequences, under 5.5% were seen once, and the ten largest hold around half. This material consisted of PBMCs, either bulk or a sorted T-cell subset (CD4+, CD8+, memory, or dextramer-sorted; not recorded which), taken 45 days after the yellow fever booster vaccination. All receptors derive from a man aged 30 to 39 who received the YFV17D yellow fever vaccine. CDR3s include the opening cysteine and the closing phenylalanine or tryptophan. A D gene is named only where the DNA matches it firmly. The size field is filled for only some rows; it gives once, few, many or a size class.

clone_size: many; d_call: -; v_call: TRBV20-1; j_call: TRBJ1-2; cdr3_nt: TGCAGTGCTAGTCGGGGCAACTATGGCTACACCTTC; cdr3_aa: CSASRGNYGYTF
clone_size: many; d_call: TRBD1; v_call: TRBV6-5; j_call: TRBJ2-2; cdr3_nt: TGTGCCAGCAGTTACGGGACAGGGCCAACCGGGGAGCTGTTTTTT; cdr3_aa: CASSYGTGPTGELFF
clone_size: many; d_call: -; v_call: TRBV20-1; j_call: TRBJ1-5; cdr3_nt: TGCAGTGCTGGAGGCTGGGGGGGAAATCAGCCCCAGCATTTT; cdr3_aa: CSAGGWGGNQPQHF
clone_size: -; d_call: TRBD2; v_call: TRBV3-1; j_call: TRBJ2-7; cdr3_nt: TGTGCCTGCACCCCATTGGCTAGCGGGGCTCAGGAGCAGTACTTC; cdr3_aa: CACTPLASGAQEQYF
clone_size: -; d_call: -; v_call: TRBV5-6; j_call: TRBJ2-7; cdr3_nt: TGTGCCAGCAGCCCCGGGCTCCCGGGCGAGCAGTACTTC; cdr3_aa: CASSPGLPGEQYF
clone_size: many; d_call: -; v_call: TRBV6-5; j_call: TRBJ2-7; cdr3_nt: TGTGCCAGCAGTTTCGCTGGGGGCCTTCACGAGCAGTACTTC; cdr3_aa: CASSFAGGLHEQYF
clone_size: many; d_call: TRBD2; v_call: TRBV7-6; j_call: TRBJ2-1; cdr3_nt: TGTGCCAGCAGTTCTGAACTAGCGGGAGTGTTTGAGCAGTTCTTC; cdr3_aa: CASSSELAGVFEQFF
clone_size: many; d_call: -; v_call: TRBV7-2; j_call: TRBJ1-6; cdr3_nt: TGTGCCAGCAGCTTAGATCGGGTTCTGTCACCCCTCCACTTT; cdr3_aa: CASSLDRVLSPLHF
clone_size: many; d_call: TRBD1; v_call: TRBV5-6; j_call: TRBJ2-5; cdr3_nt: TGTGCCAGCAGCTTCAAGACAGGGGGCTGGGAGACCCAGTACTTC; cdr3_aa: CASSFKTGGWETQYF
clone_size: many; d_call: -; v_call: TRBV5-1; j_call: TRBJ2-5; cdr3_nt: TGCGCCAGCAGCGGGATTATCGGCCCGGAGACCCAGTACTTC; cdr3_aa: CASSGIIGPETQYF
clone_size: many; d_call: TRBD2; v_call: TRBV10-3; j_call: TRBJ2-3; cdr3_nt: TGTGCCATCAGTGAGGGACTAGCGGGAGAGAGGTCAGATACGCAGTATTTT; cdr3_aa: CAISEGLAGERSDTQYF
clone_size: -; d_call: -; v_call: TRBV12-3/TRBV12-4; j_call: TRBJ1-5; cdr3_nt: TGCTGCTTCTGGGGCCAGGGTGCGTATTGGGGTTGGCCCCAGCATTTT; cdr3_aa: CCFWGQGAYWGWPQHF
clone_size: many; d_call: -; v_call: TRBV7-2; j_call: TRBJ1-1; cdr3_nt: TGTGCCAGCAGCCCCGGTCTGAACACTGAAGCTTTCTTT; cdr3_aa: CASSPGLNTEAFF
clone_size: many; d_call: -; v_call: TRBV5-5; j_call: TRBJ2-2; cdr3_nt: TGTGCCAGCAGCTTGGTAGCGGATAACACCGGGGAGCTGTTTTTT; cdr3_aa: CASSLVADNTGELFF
clone_size: many; d_call: -; v_call: TRBV15; j_call: TRBJ2-2; cdr3_nt: TGTGCCACCAGCAGAGGCCCAGCCACCGGGGAGCTGTTTTTT; cdr3_aa: CATSRGPATGELFF
clone_size: many; d_call: -; v_call: TRBV5-4; j_call: TRBJ1-1; cdr3_nt: TGTGCCAGCAGCTTTGGGGGCTGGTCTTCTTTCTTT; cdr3_aa: CASSFGGWSSFF
clone_size: many; d_call: TRBD2; v_call: TRBV4-2; j_call: TRBJ2-7; cdr3_nt: TGTGCCAGCAGCCAAGAAACGCGCCCGACGGGAGGGGGATACGAGCAGTACTTC; cdr3_aa: CASSQETRPTGGGYEQYF
clone_size: many; d_call: -; v_call: TRBV12-3/TRBV12-4; j_call: TRBJ2-5; cdr3_nt: TGTGCCAGCAGTCTCACAGGGAGGCAAGAGACCCAGTACTTC; cdr3_aa: CASSLTGRQETQYF
clone_size: many; d_call: -; v_call: TRBV4-3; j_call: TRBJ2-7; cdr3_nt: TGCGCCAGCAGCCTCGGGACGCCGACCTACGAGCAGTACTTC; cdr3_aa: CASSLGTPTYEQYF
clone_size: many; d_call: TRBD1; v_call: TRBV20-1; j_call: TRBJ2-7; cdr3_nt: TGCAGTGCTACCCGGACAGGGTTGCTCGAGCAGTACTTC; cdr3_aa: CSATRTGLLEQYF
clone_size: many; d_call: TRBD2; v_call: TRBV7-6; j_call: TRBJ2-3; cdr3_nt: TGTGCCAGCAGTACCCGGACTAGCGGGAGTCGTAGGGATACGCAGTATTTT; cdr3_aa: CASSTRTSGSRRDTQYF
clone_size: few; d_call: TRBD1; v_call: TRBV20-1; j_call: TRBJ2-6; cdr3_nt: TGCAGTGCTAGGGGCCAGACAGGGGGCAACTCTGGGGCCAACGTCCTGACTTTC; cdr3_aa: CSARGQTGGNSGANVLTF
clone_size: many; d_call: -; v_call: TRBV6-2/TRBV6-3; j_call: TRBJ2-7; cdr3_nt: TGTGCCAGCAGTTACCGGGGAAGAGGGATCGAGCAGTACTTC; cdr3_aa: CASSYRGRGIEQYF
clone_size: many; d_call: -; v_call: TRBV7-2; j_call: TRBJ2-1; cdr3_nt: TGTGCCAGCAGCTTAGTTTTTGCCTCGGAGCAGTTCTTC; cdr3_aa: CASSLVFASEQFF
clone_size: many; d_call: TRBD2; v_call: TRBV27; j_call: TRBJ2-1; cdr3_nt: TGTGCCAGCAGTTTTTTCGGGCTTGGGGGGGGCAATGAGCAGTTCTTC; cdr3_aa: CASSFFGLGGGNEQFF
clone_size: many; d_call: -; v_call: TRBV20-1; j_call: TRBJ2-3; cdr3_nt: TGCAGTGCTATAGTGGCAGGGGTTAGCACAGATACGCAGTATTTT; cdr3_aa: CSAIVAGVSTDTQYF
clone_size: many; d_call: TRBD1; v_call: TRBV7-2; j_call: TRBJ2-7; cdr3_nt: TGTGCCAGCAGCCCCCGGGACAGGCCTATGTACGAGCAGTACTTC; cdr3_aa: CASSPRDRPMYEQYF
clone_size: many; d_call: TRBD1; v_call: TRBV13; j_call: TRBJ2-3; cdr3_nt: TGTGCCAGCAGCTTAAGACAGGGGGCCACGCAGTATTTT; cdr3_aa: CASSLRQGATQYF
clone_size: many; d_call: -; v_call: TRBV5-5; j_call: TRBJ2-7; cdr3_nt: TGTGCCAGCAGCCCTCTAGGAACACTCTCCGAGCAGTACTTC; cdr3_aa: CASSPLGTLSEQYF
clone_size: many; d_call: TRBD2; v_call: TRBV10-2; j_call: TRBJ2-3; cdr3_nt: TGCGCCAGCAGTGAGTCGGGTCTAGCGGGAGGCGACACAGATACGCAGTATTTT; cdr3_aa: CASSESGLAGGDTDTQYF
clone_size: many; d_call: TRBD1; v_call: TRBV20-1; j_call: TRBJ2-7; cdr3_nt: TGCAGTGCCAGGACAGGGTCCACCTACGAGCAGTACTTC; cdr3_aa: CSARTGSTYEQYF
clone_size: many; d_call: TRBD1; v_call: TRBV7-9; j_call: TRBJ2-7; cdr3_nt: TGTGCCAGCAGCTTACTAAGCTCAGGGGGCGCCTACGAGCAGTACTTC; cdr3_aa: CASSLLSSGGAYEQYF
clone_size: many; d_call: TRBD1; v_call: TRBV5-5; j_call: TRBJ2-5; cdr3_nt: TGTGCCAGCAGCTTGATCCAGGGGGCCTATGAGACCCAGTACTTC; cdr3_aa: CASSLIQGAYETQYF
clone_size: many; d_call: -; v_call: TRBV2; j_call: TRBJ2-7; cdr3_nt: TGTGCCAGCAGTGAAACCCGATCCTACGAGCAGTACTTC; cdr3_aa: CASSETRSYEQYF
clone_size: many; d_call: TRBD2; v_call: TRBV5-1; j_call: TRBJ2-3; cdr3_nt: TGCGCCAGCAGCTTGATAGGCGGGAGGTCCACAGATACGCAGTATTTT; cdr3_aa: CASSLIGGRSTDTQYF
clone_size: many; d_call: TRBD2; v_call: TRBV6-1; j_call: TRBJ2-2; cdr3_nt: TGTGCCAGCATGGCGGGAGCCTACACCGGGGAGCTGTTTTTT; cdr3_aa: CASMAGAYTGELFF
clone_size: many; d_call: TRBD2; v_call: TRBV5-4; j_call: TRBJ2-5; cdr3_nt: TGTGCCAGCCATAGGACTAGCGGGAGGGAGACCCAGTACTTC; cdr3_aa: CASHRTSGRETQYF
clone_size: many; d_call: TRBD1; v_call: TRBV4-3; j_call: TRBJ1-1; cdr3_nt: TGCGCCAGCAGCCAAGTTGGGGGACAGGAGGCGGAAGCTTTCTTT; cdr3_aa: CASSQVGGQEAEAFF
clone_size: many; d_call: -; v_call: TRBV20-1; j_call: TRBJ2-1; cdr3_nt: TGCAGTGCTAGAGAGGGGACGTTCTACAATGAGCAGTTCTTC; cdr3_aa: CSAREGTFYNEQFF
clone_size: many; d_call: -; v_call: TRBV5-5; j_call: TRBJ2-4; cdr3_nt: TGTGCCAGCGAAGACAAAAACATTCAGTACTTC; cdr3_aa: CASEDKNIQYF
clone_size: many; d_call: TRBD1; v_call: TRBV12-3/TRBV12-4; j_call: TRBJ2-1; cdr3_nt: TGTGCCAGCAGATCCGGGACAGGGCCCGGGGAGCAGTTCTTC; cdr3_aa: CASRSGTGPGEQFF
clone_size: many; d_call: -; v_call: TRBV4-3; j_call: TRBJ2-3; cdr3_nt: TGCGCCAGCAGTAATGGGGCACGGTCCAACACAGATACGCAGTATTTT; cdr3_aa: CASSNGARSNTDTQYF
clone_size: many; d_call: TRBD1; v_call: TRBV7-9; j_call: TRBJ2-7; cdr3_nt: TGTGCCAGCAGAGAGGACGGGACAGGGGGTGAGCAGTACTTC; cdr3_aa: CASREDGTGGEQYF
clone_size: many; d_call: TRBD1; v_call: TRBV12-3/TRBV12-4; j_call: TRBJ1-6; cdr3_nt: TGTGCCAGCAGGTGGGACAGATCACCCCTCCACTTT; cdr3_aa: CASRWDRSPLHF
clone_size: many; d_call: TRBD1; v_call: TRBV27; j_call: TRBJ1-2; cdr3_nt: TGTGCCAGCAGCCCGACAGGGCTTAACTATGGCTACACCTTC; cdr3_aa: CASSPTGLNYGYTF
clone_size: many; d_call: -; v_call: TRBV20-1; j_call: TRBJ2-5; cdr3_nt: TGCAGTGCGCCCCTCAGGGGATCCAAAGAGACCCAGTACTTC; cdr3_aa: CSAPLRGSKETQYF
clone_size: many; d_call: -; v_call: TRBV20-1; j_call: TRBJ2-1; cdr3_nt: TGCAGTGCTAGTAACAGGGCGGCCAATGAGCAGTTCTTC; cdr3_aa: CSASNRAANEQFF
clone_size: many; d_call: -; v_call: TRBV7-2; j_call: TRBJ2-1; cdr3_nt: TGTGCCAGCAGCTTTAGCGCAGGCTCCTACAATGAGCAGTTCTTC; cdr3_aa: CASSFSAGSYNEQFF
clone_size: many; d_call: -; v_call: TRBV29-1; j_call: TRBJ2-2; cdr3_nt: TGCAGCGTTGACGGGGCTGCCGGGGAGCTGTTTTTT; cdr3_aa: CSVDGAAGELFF
clone_size: many; d_call: TRBD1; v_call: TRBV6-5; j_call: TRBJ2-3; cdr3_nt: TGTGCCAGCAGACCCCCGACAGGGGACCTCTACACAGATACGCAGTATTTT; cdr3_aa: CASRPPTGDLYTDTQYF
clone_size: -; d_call: -; v_call: TRBV3-1; j_call: TRBJ2-3; cdr3_nt: TGTGCCAGCAGCCGCCGCGGGAACACAGATACGCAGTATTTT; cdr3_aa: CASSRRGNTDTQYF
clone_size: many; d_call: TRBD2; v_call: TRBV20-1; j_call: TRBJ2-1; cdr3_nt: TGCAGTGCTAGAGTATTACTAGCGGGAGGGCCAATTGAGCAGTTCTTC; cdr3_aa: CSARVLLAGGPIEQFF